This entry is about one T cell receptor (beta chain). Its antigen is unknown. The table came from immunoSEQ multiplex PCR; TCRdb's copy has only in-frame clones and leaves some out. Of some 330,000 clones in the sample, almost 90% were seen once. This entry is derived from a study of Ad26.COV2.S vaccination and SARS-CoV-2 variants. Overall study: As a participant in COV1001, the donor was in the Ad26.COV2.S trial arm. Ad26.COV2.S shots went into the muscle once or twice, 56 days apart.

Germline V gene lookup returns CDR1 SGHRS and CDR2 YFSETQ. Trimming took 4 bases from V and 8 from J; bases not matched to a gene: 11. This CDR3 region has 17 residues. General observations from the study: Reportedly, spike-specific CD8+ and CD4+ T cell responses achieved substantial breadth once vaccination had taken place.

Treatment indicated: some 19 received Ad26.COV2.S at low or high dose, single or two shots; 5 received placebo; per-sample allocation not given. The samples were gathered on day 63 after the first injection of vaccine or placebo. An adult of 18-55 years in Boston served as donor. Sequences were derived from peripheral blood, sampled in a trial of Ad26.COV2.S vaccine versus placebo. The source of this sequence is a person between 18 and 59 years old who received the Ad26.COV2.S COVID-19 vaccine or a placebo. This chain uses TRBV5-1 with TRBJ2-1, with TRBD2 matching over 14 bases. In nucleotides, the CDR3 is TGCGCCAGCAGCACCGGGACTAGCGGGAGAGGTAACGATGAGCAGTTCTTC. It codes for CASSTGTSGRGNDEQFF.